Listed below are T cell receptor beta chains from one sample, sequenced in a study of blood T cell repertoires in COVID-19. The protocol was immunoSEQ multiplex PCR, while the TCRdb copy is restricted to in-frame clones and leaves out a portion. The sample has approximately 140,000 clones; less than 85% are singletons. The material sequenced was peripheral blood. The receptors come from a human donor in a cohort sampled during active COVID-19. CDR3s include the opening cysteine and the closing phenylalanine or tryptophan. D genes are given only for firm matches. Some rows have no size entry. The others give once, few or many, or a class for an expanded clone.

clone_size cdr3_length d_call j_call v_call cdr3_aa cdr3_nt
NA 15 TRBD1 TRBJ1-6 TRBV19 CASSRGPTGGLPLHF TGTGCCAGTAGTAGAGGACCGACAGGGGGCTTACCCCTCCACTTT
NA 18 NA TRBJ2-6 TRBV3-1/TRBV3-2 CASSQGGLAHSGANVLTF TGTGCCAGCAGCCAAGGTGGCCTAGCGCACTCTGGGGCCAACGTCCTGACTTTC
NA 14 NA TRBJ1-3 TRBV13 CASSPTAGGNTIYF TGTGCCAGCAGCCCCACCGCGGGAGGAAACACCATATATTTT
NA 16 TRBD1 TRBJ2-6 TRBV24-1 CATSDRQGAGANVLTF TGTGCCACCAGTGACAGACAGGGGGCTGGGGCCAACGTCCTGACTTTC
NA 15 TRBD2 TRBJ2-5 TRBV4-1 CASSQGTSGQETQYF TGCGCCAGCAGCCAGGGGACTAGCGGACAAGAGACCCAGTACTTC
NA 12 NA TRBJ2-7 TRBV5-6 CASSRLRNEQYF TGTGCCAGCAGCCGATTGCGGAACGAGCAGTACTTC
NA 12 NA TRBJ2-7 TRBV12-3/TRBV12-4 CASSFRGYEQYF TGTGCCAGCAGTTTCAGGGGCTACGAGCAGTACTTC
NA 15 TRBD1 TRBJ2-5 TRBV6-6 CASSYSSGGQRAQYF TGTGCCAGCAGTTACTCATCAGGGGGACAAAGGGCCCAGTACTTC
NA 16 NA TRBJ1-1 TRBV5-1 CASTPYDGDLDTEAFF TGCGCCAGCACCCCCTACGACGGGGATTTGGACACTGAAGCTTTCTTT
NA 16 NA TRBJ2-1 TRBV27 CASSPTTTGIYNEQFF TGTGCCAGCAGTCCGACAACAACTGGAATCTACAATGAGCAGTTCTTC
once 15 NA TRBJ1-6 TRBV3-1/TRBV3-2 CASSQVATQVSPLHF TGTGCCAGCAGCCAAGTGGCTACTCAGGTGTCACCCCTCCACTTT
NA 17 NA TRBJ1-6 TRBV5-4 CASSSINRMGRNSPLHF TGTGCCAGCAGCTCGATAAATCGAATGGGGCGAAATTCACCCCTCCACTTT
NA 16 NA TRBJ2-5 TRBV2 CASSEDGGLIGETQYF TGTGCCAGCAGTGAGGACGGGGGGCTAATCGGGGAGACCCAGTACTTC
NA 15 NA TRBJ1-2 TRBV2 CASSDVGFANYGYTF TGTGCCAGCAGTGATGTGGGCTTCGCTAACTATGGCTACACCTTC
NA 18 NA TRBJ1-2 TRBV19 CASRPGHPPRFPNYGYTF TGTGCCAGTAGACCTGGACATCCGCCACGTTTCCCTAACTATGGCTACACCTTC
NA 17 TRBD1 TRBJ2-3 TRBV7-9 CASSLSGTGGLPDTQYF TGTGCCAGCAGCTTAAGTGGCACAGGGGGCCTCCCCGATACGCAGTATTTT
NA 13 NA TRBJ1-5 TRBV28 CASNFQGHQPQHF TGTGCCAGCAATTTTCAGGGCCATCAGCCCCAGCATTTT